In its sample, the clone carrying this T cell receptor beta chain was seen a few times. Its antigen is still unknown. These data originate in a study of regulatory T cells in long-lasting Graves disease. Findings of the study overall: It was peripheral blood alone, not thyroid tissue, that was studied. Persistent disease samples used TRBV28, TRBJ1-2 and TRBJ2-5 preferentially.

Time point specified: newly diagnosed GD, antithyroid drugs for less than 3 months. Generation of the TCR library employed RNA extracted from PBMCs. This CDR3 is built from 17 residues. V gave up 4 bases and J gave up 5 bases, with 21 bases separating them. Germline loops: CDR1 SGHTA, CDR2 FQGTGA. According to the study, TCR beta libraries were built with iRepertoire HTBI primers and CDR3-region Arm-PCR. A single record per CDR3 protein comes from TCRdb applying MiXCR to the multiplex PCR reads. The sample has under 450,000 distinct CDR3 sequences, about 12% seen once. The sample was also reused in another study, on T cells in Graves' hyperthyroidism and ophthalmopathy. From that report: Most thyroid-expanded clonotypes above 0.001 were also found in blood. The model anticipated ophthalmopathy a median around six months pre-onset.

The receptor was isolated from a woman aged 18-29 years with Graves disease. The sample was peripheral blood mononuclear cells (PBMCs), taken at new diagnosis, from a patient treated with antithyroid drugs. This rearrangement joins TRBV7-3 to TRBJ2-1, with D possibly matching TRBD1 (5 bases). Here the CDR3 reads CASSSNLRVRADNEQFF. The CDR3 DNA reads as TGTGCCAGCAGCTCAAACCTCAGGGTAAGGGCGGACAATGAGCAGTTCTTC.